The TCR beta chain described here comes from a study of T cells in Graves' hyperthyroidism and ophthalmopathy. Findings and limits, study-wide: In validation, the model predicted ophthalmopathy. These predictions came a median approximately 5.9 months before onset.

In the ophthalmopathy cohort, Clinical Activity Score was at least 3, NOSPECS grade at least 4, and duration under 3 months. As for this clonotype: Its antigen is currently unknown.

The CDR3 covers 20 residues. Losses at the gene ends were 4 bases for V and 0 bases for J; bases not matched to a gene: 13. Germline assignment: CDR1 ENHRY and CDR2 SYGVKD. RNA transcripts served as the template for amplifying TCR beta CDR3 regions. Using the HTBI primer set, a first-round RT-PCR was run on the TCR CDR3. One entry per CDR3 protein, called by TCRdb with MiXCR from the multiplex PCR reads. The sample lists over 500,000 distinct CDR3 sequences, 15% to 20% occurring once. The material sequenced was blood. This rearrangement joins TRBV10-3 to TRBJ2-6, with 9 bases matching TRBD1. The source of this sequence is a woman aged 25 to 39 with Graves' ophthalmopathy. The CDR3 here is CAISGYRDRDRNSGANVLTF. In DNA form, the CDR3 reads TGTGCCATCAGTGGTTACCGGGACAGGGATAGAAACTCTGGGGCCAACGTCCTGACTTTC.